This T cell receptor (beta chain) derives from a study of T cell repertoires in cytomegalovirus infection. Study-wide background: Both CMV infection and a matching HLA type were indicated by public TCR beta signatures. General study points: Identification of carriers of CMV plus the relevant HLA was performed using cumulative public TCR beta family frequency. CMV-specific TCR beta clonotypes restricted by HLA-C dominated the ex vivo response.

This clonotype was recorded at least ten times. Its antigen is unknown. TCRdb independently ran MiXCR on the reads; one entry per CDR3 protein. The table shows about 120,000 distinct CDR3 sequences, with roughly a tenth occurring only once. Germline V gene lookup returns CDR1 MDHEN and CDR2 SYDVKM. The CDR3 covers 16 residues. Trimming removed 3 bases from V and 2 bases from J, with 16 bases in between. The clonotype was recovered from a human donor in good health (CMV status not recorded). Some clones in this sample may be carry-over from other donors' samples. The genes are TRBV28 and TRBJ1-2; no firm D call. The sequenced sample was PBMCs, sequenced either directly or after in vitro stimulation (not recorded which). The DNA of the CDR3 is TGTGCCAGCAGTTTTCTTAGGCGGGAGGGAAACTATGGCTACACCTTC. This sequence encodes CASSFLRREGNYGYTF.